Below, 4 T cell receptor beta chains from the same sample are listed, as sequenced in a study of T cell clonality in common variable immunodeficiency. Antigens of these TCRs are unknown. Findings and caveats of the study: Fewer deletions and N-nucleotide insertions were reportedly seen in common variable immunodeficiency TCR beta sequences.

Produced via immunoSEQ multiplex PCR; TCRdb's table is partial and in-frame only. There are 25,000 to 30,000 clones in the sample, none observed a single time. The sequenced sample consisted of peripheral blood mononuclear cells. The receptors stem from a human donor with common variable immunodeficiency.

This clone was detected a few times. CDR3 DNA, as far as it was read: TGTGCCAGCAGTGAAGGGTGGGTCCAGGACGAG. Its protein is CASSEGWVQDE. The complete CDR3 sequence is CASSEGWVQDEQYF. V is TRBV6-1 and J is TRBJ2-7; D is undetermined. The read comes to an end 3 residues before the CDR3 does, leaving the germline J gene to fill in the end. CDR3 length: 14 residues. V lost 1 base, J lost 5 bases, and 12 bases lay in between. Germline loops: CDR1 MNHNS, CDR2 SASEGT.

This clone was seen repeatedly, ten times or more. The CDR3 end falls 3 residues outside the read, so it is completed with the germline J gene. The chain has TRBV20-1 and TRBJ1-3; perhaps TRBD1 as D (5 bases). V was shortened by 2 bases and J by 9 bases, with 14 bases between the two germline ends. This CDR3 spans 13 amino acids. Germline V gene lookup returns CDR1 DFQATT and CDR2 SNEGSKA (reference sequence). Partial CDR3 DNA: TGCAGTGCTAGAACCCAAGGGGTTCGCACC. It codes for CSARTQGVRT. The whole CDR3 region reads CSARTQGVRTIYF.

On this clone: The read ends 3 residues before the CDR3 terminus; that terminus is restored from the germline J gene. This chain connects TRBV30 to TRBJ2-7, with D perhaps matching TRBD2 (6 bases). Germline assignment: CDR1 GTSNPN and CDR2 SVGIG (reference sequence). V dropped 0 bases and J dropped 5 bases, with 14 bases sitting between them. This CDR3 comprises 14 residues. CDR3 sequence reads: CAWSVGGYPDEQYF. CDR3 DNA (partial): TGTGCCTGGAGTGTAGGAGGGTATCCCGACGAG.

As to this clone: The read falls 3 residues short of the CDR3 end, and the missing part is taken from the germline J gene. The chain is built from TRBV6-2 or TRBV6-3 and TRBJ1-2; possible D gene TRBD1, 5 bases. This CDR3 has 15 amino acids. V was cut by 6 bases and J by 3 bases, with 17 bases left in between. The V gene's germline CDR1 is MNHEY and CDR2 SVGEGT. The sequenced CDR3 bases are TGTGCCAGCAGGTCTCGTACAGGTTTCGACTATGGC. This encodes CASRSRTGFDYG. The entire CDR3 sequence reads CASRSRTGFDYGYTF.